This T cell receptor (beta chain) was obtained from a study of cytomegalovirus exposure and HLA in healthy donors. Overall study: An early data release held some 85 million unique TCRs from HLA-typed donors. Overall study results and limits: One cluster of highly shared sequence variants probably arose as a sequencing artifact. Researchers reported that three CMV-associated chains were confirmed in vitro as CMV antigen-specific. Common viral pathogens (according to a later analysis) appeared linked to several of the most significant clusters.

PCR used 60 Vbeta primers and 13 Jbeta primers. The method was immunoSEQ multiplex PCR; TCRdb's version includes in-frame clones alone and lacks a portion of them. The repertoire holds about 140,000 clones, with 82% as singletons. Germline CDR1 and CDR2: MNHNY and SVGAGI (reference sequence). Trimming shortened V by 5 bases and J by 1 base, and 11 bases separated the two germline ends. The CDR3 contains 15 residues. A word on this clone: Its antigen is unknown.

This TCR was recovered from a male donor in good health and CMV-seronegative. Sequencing used PBMCs. The chain employs TRBV6-6 and TRBJ2-2; possibly TRBD1 for D (6 bases). The CDR3 region has the DNA TGTGCCAGCAGTCGGAAAGGGGGGAACACCGGGGAGCTGTTTTTT. Its translation is CASSRKGGNTGELFF.